This TCR beta chain stems from a study of response to subunit inactivated influenza vaccine. TCRdb re-called the RT-PCR reads with MiXCR, one entry per CDR3 protein. The sample shows hundreds of thousands of distinct CDR3 sequences, less than 20% of them seen only once. Per germline, CDR1 SGHTA and CDR2 FQGNSA. This CDR3 has 12 residues. V lost 9 bases and J lost 4, with 11 bases in between. The sequenced sample was PBMCs from blood, obtained 12 days after vaccination. The chain has TRBV7-2 and TRBJ2-3, with no clear D. The TCR originated in a man aged 45-65 years who received an inactivated influenza vaccine. The CDR3 nucleotides are TGTGCCAGTACCTACATGGCAGATACGCAGTATTTT. Amino acids: CASTYMADTQYF.